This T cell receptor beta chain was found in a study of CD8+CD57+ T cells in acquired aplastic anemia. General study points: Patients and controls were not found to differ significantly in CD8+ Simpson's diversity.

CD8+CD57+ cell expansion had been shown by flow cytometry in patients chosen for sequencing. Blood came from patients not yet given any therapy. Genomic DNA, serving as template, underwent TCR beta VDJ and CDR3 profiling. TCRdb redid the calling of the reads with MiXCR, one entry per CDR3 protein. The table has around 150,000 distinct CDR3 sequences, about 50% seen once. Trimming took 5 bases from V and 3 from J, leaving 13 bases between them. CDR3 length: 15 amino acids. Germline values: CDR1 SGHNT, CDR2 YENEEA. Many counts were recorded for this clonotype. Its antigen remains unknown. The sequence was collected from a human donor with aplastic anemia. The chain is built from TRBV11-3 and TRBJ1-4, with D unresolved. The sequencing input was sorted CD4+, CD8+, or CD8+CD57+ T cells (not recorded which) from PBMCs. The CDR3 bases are TGTGCCAGCAGCCCTTCCGGACGAGCTAATGAAAAACTGTTTTTT. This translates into CASSPSGRANEKLFF.